This TCR beta chain was found in a study of regulatory T cells in long-lasting Graves disease. With 5 bases removed from V and 0 bases from J, the gap between germline ends came to 11 bases. CDR3 length: 13 residues. Germline V gene sequence: CDR1 GTSNPN, CDR2 SVGIG (reference sequence). Time point of the sample: persistent/refractory GD, antithyroid drugs over 5 years with positive TRAb. RNA extracted from PBMCs served as the sequencing template. General study points: Persistent patients had a count of shared public clonotypes (2,741) that exceeded that of new patients (around 960).

Arm-PCR of CDR3 regions and iRepertoire HTBI primers were used to build TCR beta libraries. TCRdb re-called the multiplex PCR reads with MiXCR, one entry per CDR3 protein. The sample has under 500,000 distinct CDR3 sequences, 20% to 25% seen once. This clonotype was recorded a few times. The target antigen is unknown. Sequencing was performed on peripheral blood mononuclear cells (PBMCs), taken when the disease was refractory, from a patient treated with antithyroid drugs. The V call is TRBV30, the J call TRBJ2-7, with a possible D match to TRBD1 (6 bases). The receptor was isolated from a female donor with Graves disease. CDR3 DNA: TGTGCCTGGGATCAGACAGGCTCCTACGAGCAGTACTTC. Translating gives CAWDQTGSYEQYF.